Following are 29 T cell receptor beta chains from one sample sequenced in a study of blood T cell repertoires in COVID-19 (dated by TCRdb to about 2020). Library prep was done by the immunoSEQ multiplex PCR assay. What TCRdb holds here is the immuneACCESS table cut down to in-frame rearrangements. Part of the clones is not present; checked against another copy, under half of the missing clones reflect an unresolved V gene, and the others are unexplained. This sample holds around 190,000 clones; approximately 80% were observed only once. The ten largest make up under 8.5% of the sample. The sample taken for sequencing was peripheral blood. All receptors come from a human donor in a cohort sampled during active COVID-19.

The V gene is TRBV6-5, the J gene TRBJ2-7, with 8 bases lining up with TRBD2. Losses at the gene ends were 7 bases for V and 3 bases for J; bases not matched to a gene: 11. The CDR3 loop spans 15 amino acids. CDR1 and CDR2 from the germline V gene are MNHEY and SVGAGI. In nucleotides, the CDR3 is TGTGCCAGCACCACCCGGGGGGGGGAAAGCTACGAGCAGTACTTC. Its translation is CASTTRGGESYEQYF.

The chain links TRBV12-3 or TRBV12-4 to TRBJ1-5; 8 nucleotides line up with TRBD1. The CDR3 length is 13 residues. The ends lost 6 bases at V and 5 bases at J; junction bases unmatched: 3. This CDR3 reads CASSRTGHQPQHF. DNA for the CDR3: TGTGCCAGCAGCCGGACAGGGCATCAGCCCCAGCATTTT.

This chain joins TRBV19 and TRBJ1-1; TRBD1 matches at 7 bases. V shed 10 bases and J 1 base; nucleotides not matched to a gene: 9. Germline V gene sequence: CDR1 LNHDA, CDR2 SQIVND (reference sequence). This CDR3 contains 14 residues. This CDR3 is CATRQGEGNTEAFF. The CDR3 nucleotides are TGTGCCACCAGACAGGGAGAGGGGAACACTGAAGCTTTCTTT.

The V and J genes are TRBV4-1 and TRBJ2-7; maybe TRBD2 (6 bases). Germline CDR1 MGHRA, CDR2 YSYEKL. Trimming pared 7 bases from V and 4 bases from J, leaving 17 bases between. The CDR3 totals 14 residues. The CDR3 is CASNAYVGGYEQYF. The CDR3 DNA follows: TGCGCCAGCAACGCCTACGTCGGGGGTTACGAGCAGTACTTC.

The V gene is TRBV5-1, the J gene TRBJ2-7, with 8 bases aligning to TRBD1. CDR1 and CDR2 (germline): SGHRS, YFSETQ. The CDR3 has 14 residues. Losses at the gene ends were 5 bases for V and 4 bases for J; bases not matched to a gene: 8. The CDR3 DNA follows: TGCGCCAGCAGTCCTGACAGGGGACCTTACGAGCAGTACTTC. Its translation: CASSPDRGPYEQYF.

The gene calls are TRBV28 and TRBJ1-6, with D possibly matching TRBD1 (5 bases). The CDR3 length is 15 residues. V was cut by 4 bases and J by 7 bases, with 14 bases left in between. CDR1 and CDR2 (germline): MDHEN, SYDVKM. CDR3 in DNA: TGTGCCAGCAGTTCAGGAGGGGAACAGAATTCACCCCTCCACTTT. Protein sequence: CASSSGGEQNSPLHF.

V gene TRBV24-1 combines with J gene TRBJ2-1, with 7 positions matching TRBD2. J was trimmed by 7 bases and V by 3 bases; bases with no gene match: 5. The CDR3 runs 14 residues. Germline V gene lookup returns CDR1 KGHDR and CDR2 SFDVKD. CDR3 protein: CATSDPGRGNEQFF. The CDR3 coding sequence is TGTGCCACCAGTGATCCGGGGCGGGGGAATGAGCAGTTCTTC.

CDR3 DNA sequence: TGTGCCAGCAGTGAGGGCAGCGGTTCCTCCTACGAGCAGTACTTC. Amino acid sequence: CASSEGSGSSYEQYF. This chain connects TRBV9 to TRBJ2-7, with D maybe TRBD2 (5 bases). From germline, CDR1 is SGDLS and CDR2 YYNGEE. V gave up 5 bases and J gave up 0 bases, with 15 bases separating them. There are 15 residues in the CDR3.

This clone was recorded only once. The genes are TRBV3-1 (or the pseudogene TRBV3-2) and TRBJ2-3, with TRBD2 matching over 10 bases. With 2 bases clipped from V and 2 bases from J, the junction kept 13 bases outside the gene matches. CDR1 and CDR2 (germline): LGHDT, YNNKEL (reference sequence). The CDR3 has 19 residues. The CDR3 here is CASSQLIAGGPSPTDTQYF. In DNA, the CDR3 is TGTGCCAGCAGCCAACTCATAGCGGGGGGCCCCTCCCCCACAGATACGCAGTATTTT.

The chain is built from TRBV5-1 and TRBJ1-2, with 8 bases that match TRBD1. V shed 3 bases and J 10 bases; nucleotides not matched to a gene: 17. The CDR3 length is 16 residues. Germline values: CDR1 SGHRS, CDR2 YFSETQ. The CDR3 region has the DNA TGCGCCAGCAGCTCTTTAAAGGACAGGGAAGGCGCTGTCTACACCTTC. This sequence encodes CASSSLKDREGAVYTF.

The chain uses TRBV4-1 and TRBJ2-1; tentatively, D is TRBD1 (6 bases). This CDR3 contains 16 residues. CDR1 MGHRA and CDR2 YSYEKL come from the germline V gene. Trimming removed 4 bases from V and 0 bases from J, with 13 bases in between. The CDR3 here is CASSPIDRSSYNEQFF. In DNA, the CDR3 is TGCGCCAGCAGCCCCATAGACAGGAGCTCCTACAATGAGCAGTTCTTC.

J is TRBJ1-1 and V is TRBV19; TRBD1 aligns across 9 bases. Germline CDR1 reads LNHDA; CDR2 reads SQIVND (reference sequence). The CDR3 is 15 amino acids. The ends lost 6 bases at V and 0 bases at J; junction bases unmatched: 5. DNA for the CDR3: TGTGCCAGTAGGCCTGGACAGGGGTTGAACACTGAAGCTTTCTTT. This sequence encodes CASRPGQGLNTEAFF.

The rearrangement links TRBV18 to TRBJ1-5, with D possibly matching TRBD1 (5 bases). CDR3 length: 15 amino acids. Germline V CDR1 and CDR2: KGHSH, LQKENI. Trimming took off 6 bases at V and 3 bases at J, with 15 bases between the two ends. The CDR3 DNA reads TGTGCCAGCTCTGGGTCAGGGATGAACAATCAGCCCCAGCATTTT. Its translation is CASSGSGMNNQPQHF.

This rearrangement joins TRBV3-1 (or the pseudogene TRBV3-2) to TRBJ1-1; TRBD1 matches 12 bases. CDR3 length: 15 residues. V shed 5 bases, J shed 7 bases, and the junction held 8 bases outside the gene matches. Germline assignment: CDR1 LGHDT and CDR2 YNNKEL (reference sequence). In nucleotides, the CDR3 is TGTGCCAGCAGCACCGGGACAGGGGGCTGGGGTGAAGCTTTCTTT. Its protein product is CASSTGTGGWGEAFF.

The CDR3 spells CASSWVRGAQTGANVLTF. DNA of the CDR3: TGTGCCAGCAGCTGGGTCCGGGGGGCGCAAACTGGGGCCAACGTCCTGACTTTC. The V gene is TRBV13, the J gene TRBJ2-6, with TRBD2 as a possible D gene (7 bases). The CDR3 covers 18 residues. V was pared by 4 bases and J by 2 bases, with 18 bases between. Germline lookup yields CDR1 PRHDT and CDR2 FYEKMQ (reference sequence).

This chain joins TRBV2 and TRBJ2-3, with TRBD2 identical over 10 bases. Germline V gene data show CDR1 as SNHLY and CDR2 as FYNNEI. This CDR3 region has 18 residues. The V gene end was trimmed by 2 bases and the J gene end by 2 bases; junction bases not matched to a gene: 10. Here the CDR3 DNA reads TGTGCCAGCAGTGAAAGGTTGCTAGCGGGGGCGTACACAGATACGCAGTATTTT. Translating it yields CASSERLLAGAYTDTQYF.

The chain employs TRBV4-2 and TRBJ2-7, with D perhaps TRBD2 (6 bases). Trimming stripped 2 bases from V and 4 bases from J, with 15 bases between. The length of the CDR3 is 15 residues. Germline V gene sequence: CDR1 LGHNA, CDR2 YNFKEQ. The CDR3 bases are TGTGCCAGCAGCCAAAGAATCGGGGGTGGGTACGAGCAGTACTTC. It codes for CASSQRIGGGYEQYF.

V and J are TRBV9 and TRBJ1-2; D may be TRBD1 (5 bases). This CDR3 spans 18 amino acids. V lost 4 bases and J lost 0, with 22 bases in between. Germline V lookup: CDR1 SGDLS, CDR2 YYNGEE. The CDR3 bases are TGTGCCAGCAGCTTCACGATGGGGCCAAGGGCCCCTAACTATGGCTACACCTTC. It is translated as CASSFTMGPRAPNYGYTF.

The chain employs TRBV5-1 and TRBJ2-7; TRBD1 aligns across 12 bases. Germline V gene sequence: CDR1 SGHRS, CDR2 YFSETQ. CDR3 length equals 15 residues. The ends lost 1 base at V and 6 bases at J; junction bases unmatched: 5. This CDR3 reads CASSLLGTGGVEQYF. CDR3 nucleotide sequence: TGCGCCAGCAGCTTGCTCGGGACAGGGGGCGTCGAGCAGTACTTC.

This chain joins TRBV4-2 and TRBJ2-7; TRBD2 matches at 10 bases. This CDR3 is built from 17 residues. V trimming: 0 bases; J trimming: 7 bases; junction bases outside the gene matches: 12. Looked up from germline, CDR1 is LGHNA and CDR2 is YNFKEQ. The DNA for the CDR3 is TGTGCCAGCAGCCAAGAGGAGCGGGGGGGCCGATCATCGGAGCAGTACTTC. Translation: CASSQEERGGRSSEQYF.

The chain combines TRBV2 with TRBJ2-7; 7 bases map to TRBD1. The CDR3 is made up of 14 amino acids. Trimming at V came to 6 bases and at J to 3 bases, leaving 8 bases not matched to a gene. Germline V CDR1 and CDR2: SNHLY, FYNNEI. CDR3 nucleotide sequence: TGTGCCAGCAGGGCCGGGACAGCCAACTACGAGCAGTACTTC. As protein: CASRAGTANYEQYF.

V is TRBV6-5 and J is TRBJ2-7; D is perhaps TRBD1 (5 bases). Looked up from germline, CDR1 is MNHEY and CDR2 is SVGAGI. CDR3 size: 12 residues. V was cut by 10 bases and J by 2 bases, with 12 bases left in between. The CDR3 reads CATGQTTYEQYF. CDR3 nucleotide sequence: TGTGCCACCGGACAAACTACCTACGAGCAGTACTTC.

V usage is TRBV19 and J usage is TRBJ1-2; D gene uncertain. V was trimmed by 7 bases and J by 2 bases, leaving 11 bases between them. This CDR3 has 13 amino acids. Germline loops: CDR1 LNHDA, CDR2 SQIVND (reference sequence). CDR3 residues: CASTLGGNYGYTF. CDR3 coding DNA: TGTGCCAGTACCCTCGGAGGAAACTATGGCTACACCTTC. The full variable domain, rest sourced from reference TRBV19 and TRBJ1-2, is DGGITQSPKYLFRKEGQNVTLSCEQNLNHDAMYWYRQDPGQGLRLIYYSQIVNDFQKGDIAEGYSVSREKKESFPLTVTSAQKNPTAFYLCASTLGGNYGYTFGSGTRLTVV.

The chain combines TRBV18 with TRBJ1-2; tentatively, D is TRBD1 (5 bases). The CDR3 spans 14 residues. Germline CDR1 and CDR2: KGHSH and LQKENI. Trimming pared 1 base from V and 1 base from J, leaving 7 bases between. The CDR3 nucleotides are TGTGCCAGCTCACCACAGCAGGGTAACTATGGCTACACCTTC. Residues: CASSPQQGNYGYTF. Complete variable domain (other parts from reference TRBV18 and TRBJ1-2): NAGVMQNPRHLVRRRGQEARLRCSPMKGHSHVYWYRQLPEEGLKFMVYLQKENIIDESGMPKERFSAEFPKEGPSILRIQQVVRGDSAAYFCASSPQQGNYGYTFGSGTRLTVV.

The rearrangement links TRBV11-2 to TRBJ2-5; 7 nucleotides align to TRBD1. The CDR3 is 15 residues long. Germline CDR1 reads SGHAT; CDR2 reads FQNNGV. The J segment lost 2 bases and the V segment lost 5 bases, leaving 8 bases of the junction unmatched. CDR3 bases: TGTGCCAGCAGCCGGAGACCGGACAGGCAAGAGACCCAGTACTTC. It encodes CASSRRPDRQETQYF.

The V and J genes are TRBV5-4 and TRBJ1-2; TRBD1 matches 9 bases. Germline V gene lookup returns CDR1 SGHNT and CDR2 YYREEE (reference sequence). Unmatched junction bases numbered 15, after V lost 2 bases and J lost 7 bases. The CDR3 totals 17 residues. The CDR3 DNA reads TGTGCCAGCAGCTTAGGGGGGACAGGGCTGACAGGTGTTGGCTACACCTTC. It translates to CASSLGGTGLTGVGYTF.

The chain employs TRBV7-3 and TRBJ1-1; 8 nucleotides match TRBD1. Germline values: CDR1 SGHTA, CDR2 FQGTGA. The J segment lost 4 bases and the V segment lost 4 bases, leaving 11 bases of the junction unmatched. This CDR3 is 16 amino acids long. The CDR3 DNA reads as TGTGCCAGCAGCTCAGACCCAGGGGGCGCGGGCACTGAAGCTTTCTTT. Protein sequence: CASSSDPGGAGTEAFF. The entire variable domain, with the rest obtained from reference TRBV7-3 and TRBJ1-1, is as follows: GAGVSQTPSNKVTEKGKYVELRCDPISGHTALYWYRQSLGQGPEFLIYFQGTGAADDSGLPNDRFFAVRPEGSVSTLKIQRTERGDSAVYLCASSSDPGGAGTEAFFGQGTRLTVV.

J is TRBJ1-1 and V is TRBV7-8; D possibly corresponds to TRBD1 (5 bases). There are 12 residues in the CDR3. V shed 5 bases and J shed 7 bases, with 11 bases lying between them. CDR1 and CDR2 from the germline V gene are SGHVS and FQNEAQ. The CDR3: CASSPRGVEAFF. CDR3 in DNA: TGTGCCAGCAGCCCGCGGGGGGTTGAAGCTTTCTTT.

The rearrangement links TRBV6-5 to TRBJ1-3; 7 positions agree with TRBD1. V was pared by 9 bases and J by 2 bases, with 7 bases of the junction left unmatched. Per the germline V gene, CDR1 is MNHEY and CDR2 is SVGAGI. The CDR3 is made up of 14 amino acids. The CDR3 region has the DNA TGTGCCAGTGACAGGGTTCACCCTGGAAACACCATATATTTT. This gives the protein CASDRVHPGNTIYF.